Following are 30 T cell receptor beta chains from one sample sequenced in a study of cytomegalovirus exposure and HLA in healthy donors. The table came from immunoSEQ multiplex PCR; TCRdb's copy has only in-frame clones and leaves some out. The sample holds roughly 150,000 clones, about 80% seen once. Sequenced material: PBMCs. The receptors derive from a man younger than 40 in good health and CMV-seropositive.

The genes are TRBV27 and TRBJ2-2, with 9 nucleotides matching TRBD1. The CDR3 length is 15 residues. Germline V gives CDR1 MNHEY, CDR2 SMNVEV (reference sequence). Trimming took 5 bases from V and 7 from J; bases not matched to a gene: 8. The CDR3 spells CASSPTGTGNGELFF. The CDR3 nucleotides are TGTGCCAGCAGTCCGACCGGGACAGGGAACGGGGAGCTGTTTTTT.

CDR3 loop: CASTGGWEQYF. The CDR3 DNA reads TGTGCCAGCACCGGGGGATGGGAGCAGTACTTC. The chain couples TRBV7-2 to TRBJ2-7; maybe TRBD2 (6 bases). The CDR3 has 11 amino acids. Per the germline V gene, CDR1 is SGHTA and CDR2 is FQGNSA. The V gene lost 7 bases and the J gene lost 7 bases, with 11 bases spanning the gap.

The chain combines TRBV7-2 with TRBJ2-2; D is undetermined. V dropped 1 base and J dropped 0 bases, with 9 bases sitting between them. The CDR3 covers 16 residues. CDR1 and CDR2 from the germline V gene are SGHTA and FQGNSA. CDR3 in amino acids: CASSLVGRTNTGELFF. The DNA of the CDR3 is TGTGCCAGCAGCTTAGTGGGCAGGACGAACACCGGGGAGCTGTTTTTT.

This rearrangement joins TRBV6-6 to TRBJ2-7, with 10 bases lining up with TRBD1. The CDR3 totals 16 residues. Germline assignment: CDR1 MNHNY and CDR2 SVGAGI (reference sequence). Trimming cost V 4 bases and J 2 bases; bases outside gene matches: 8. Here the CDR3 DNA reads TGTGCCAGCAGTTCCTTTTCCGGGACAGGGGCCTACGAGCAGTACTTC. It translates to CASSSFSGTGAYEQYF.

This clone was seen just once. The gene calls are TRBV5-4 and TRBJ2-5; D may be TRBD2 (6 bases). Between the trimmed V and J ends, which lost 4 bases and 2 bases, there was a span of 18 bases. Per germline, CDR1 SGHNT and CDR2 YYREEE (reference sequence). The CDR3 is 16 residues long. The CDR3 loop is CASSDGQGGLQETQYF. CDR3 bases: TGTGCCAGCAGCGATGGTCAGGGAGGCCTTCAAGAGACCCAGTACTTC. The entire variable domain, with the rest obtained from reference TRBV5-4 and TRBJ2-5, is as follows: ETGVTQSPTHLIKTRGQQVTLRCSSQSGHNTVSWYQQALGQGPQFIFQYYREEENGRGNFPPRFSGLQFPNYSSELNVNALELDDSALYLCASSDGQGGLQETQYFGPGTRLLVL.

The V call is TRBV7-9, the J call TRBJ2-7; 8 bases map to TRBD2. Unmatched junction bases numbered 2, after V lost 4 bases and J lost 6 bases. The germline V gene has CDR1 SEHNR and CDR2 FQNEAQ (reference sequence). The CDR3 length is 12 residues. The CDR3 is CASSSREAEQYF. In nucleotides, the CDR3 is TGTGCCAGCAGCTCGCGGGAGGCCGAGCAGTACTTC.

The CDR3 region has the DNA TGCGCCAGCAGGAAGGAGGTACAGGGCGATGAGCAGTTCTTC. It codes for CASRKEVQGDEQFF. This chain uses TRBV5-1 with TRBJ2-1; TRBD1 is a possible D gene (6 bases). The V end lost 5 bases, the J end lost 8 bases, and 17 bases lay between the germline ends. The CDR3 runs 14 residues. CDR1 SGHRS and CDR2 YFSETQ come from the germline V gene.

The genes are TRBV4-1 and TRBJ1-1; D perhaps matches TRBD1 (6 bases). V shed 4 bases and J shed 5 bases, with 11 bases lying between them. CDR1 MGHRA and CDR2 YSYEKL come from the germline V gene. The CDR3 totals 13 residues. The CDR3 DNA follows: TGCGCCAGCAGCCGAGCAAGGGGGACTGAAGCTTTCTTT. It codes for CASSRARGTEAFF.

The count of this clone is one. The chain joins TRBV5-5 to TRBJ2-7; possible D gene TRBD2, 5 bases. The CDR3 has 15 residues. V lost 4 bases to trimming and J lost 3 bases, with 17 bases between them. Germline-derived CDR1 and CDR2 are SGHKS and YYEKEE (reference sequence). DNA of the CDR3: TGTGCCAGCAGCCCCCGCGGGCCGTTTTTCTACGAGCAGTACTTC. Translation gives CASSPRGPFFYEQYF.

The table lists this clone with a count of one. The chain has TRBV9 and TRBJ2-1; 7 positions match TRBD2. The CDR3 has 16 residues. Germline CDR1 reads SGDLS; CDR2 reads YYNGEE. Losses at the gene ends were 0 bases for V and 7 bases for J; bases not matched to a gene: 10. This CDR3 reads CASSVGGTSRGNEQFF. CDR3 DNA: TGTGCCAGCAGCGTAGGAGGGACCTCGCGGGGGAATGAGCAGTTCTTC.

The J gene is TRBJ2-1, the V gene TRBV7-9; 7 nucleotides align to TRBD2. The CDR3 runs to 12 residues. Germline loops: CDR1 SEHNR, CDR2 FQNEAQ (reference sequence). The ends lost 5 bases at V and 7 bases at J; junction bases unmatched: 2. DNA of the CDR3: TGTGCCAGCAGCCCCGGGGGGAATGAGCAGTTCTTC. Protein sequence: CASSPGGNEQFF.

This rearrangement joins TRBV7-2 to TRBJ2-5; maybe TRBD1 (5 bases). Germline loops: CDR1 SGHTA, CDR2 FQGNSA. CDR3 length: 13 residues. The V end was cut by 3 bases, the J end by 5 bases, with 10 bases between. CDR3 residues: CASSFGKGETQYF. CDR3 DNA: TGTGCCAGCAGCTTTGGGAAGGGGGAGACCCAGTACTTC.

This rearrangement joins TRBV29-1 to TRBJ2-7; 9 positions match TRBD2. The germline V gene encodes CDR1 SQVTM and CDR2 ANQGSEA. Losses at the gene ends were 4 bases for V and 6 bases for J; bases not matched to a gene: 7. The CDR3 sequence is 13 residues long. CDR3 amino acids: CSVVLAGRREQYF. The CDR3 DNA sequence: TGCAGCGTTGTGCTAGCGGGAAGACGCGAGCAGTACTTC.

The J gene is TRBJ2-3, the V gene TRBV30; the D is unclear. The length of the CDR3 is 13 residues. Trimming stripped 4 bases from V and 4 bases from J, with 12 bases between. The germline V gene encodes CDR1 GTSNPN and CDR2 SVGIG (reference sequence). CDR3 coding DNA: TGTGCCTGGATGAGGCGAGTCGCAGATACGCAGTATTTT. Protein product: CAWMRRVADTQYF.

The chain joins TRBV9 to TRBJ2-3; perhaps TRBD2 as D (6 bases). Per germline, CDR1 SGDLS and CDR2 YYNGEE. V lost 0 bases and J lost 2, with 13 bases in between. CDR3 length equals 16 residues. In DNA form, the CDR3 reads TGTGCCAGCAGCGTAGGCGGTAGCGGATTCACAGATACGCAGTATTTT. Translated: CASSVGGSGFTDTQYF. The entire variable domain, with the rest obtained from reference TRBV9 and TRBJ2-3, is as follows: DSGVTQTPKHLITATGQRVTLRCSPRSGDLSVYWYQQSLDQGLQFLIQYYNGEERAKGNILERFSAQQFPDLHSELNLSSLELGDSALYFCASSVGGSGFTDTQYFGPGTRLTVL.

The V gene is TRBV7-6, the J gene TRBJ2-1, with 8 positions matching TRBD2. Germline loops: CDR1 SGHVS, CDR2 FNYEAQ. Trimming cost V 1 base and J 8 bases; bases outside gene matches: 4. The CDR3 has 14 amino acids. The DNA for the CDR3 is TGTGCCAGCAGCTTAGGGACTAGCAGCCATGAGCAGTTCTTC. Translating it yields CASSLGTSSHEQFF. Variable domain in full (rest from reference TRBV7-6 and TRBJ2-1): GAGVSQSPRYKVTKRGQDVALRCDPISGHVSLYWYRQALGQGPEFLTYFNYEAQQDKSGLPNDRFSAERPEGSISTLTIQRTEQRDSAMYRCASSLGTSSHEQFFGPGTRLTVL.

V gene TRBV4-2 combines with J gene TRBJ2-5; 9 bases line up with TRBD2. Trimming cost V 0 bases and J 2 bases; bases outside gene matches: 1. The CDR3 sequence is 15 residues long. CDR1 LGHNA and CDR2 YNFKEQ come from the germline V gene. CDR3 sequence reads: CASSQETSGQETQYF. Written as DNA, the CDR3 is TGTGCCAGCAGCCAAGAAACTAGCGGGCAAGAGACCCAGTACTTC.

V gene TRBV7-8 combines with J gene TRBJ1-4; tentative D call: TRBD1 (5 bases). V was cut by 5 bases and J by 3 bases, with 13 bases left in between. The V gene's germline CDR1 is SGHVS and CDR2 FQNEAQ. The CDR3 loop spans 15 amino acids. The CDR3 sequence is CASSLWTLPNEKLFF. As DNA, the CDR3 is TGTGCCAGCAGCCTATGGACACTACCTAATGAAAAACTGTTTTTT.

V gene TRBV6-6 combines with J gene TRBJ2-7, with 11 bases fitting TRBD2. The germline V gene encodes CDR1 MNHNY and CDR2 SVGAGI (reference sequence). The CDR3 contains 15 residues. J lost 3 bases, V lost 8 bases, and 9 bases had no gene match. The CDR3 sequence is CASARRTSGSYEQYF. In nucleotides, the CDR3 is TGTGCCAGCGCCCGCCGAACTAGCGGGAGCTACGAGCAGTACTTC.

The rearrangement uses TRBV6-5 and TRBJ1-2, with D hard to call. Looked up from germline, CDR1 is MNHEY and CDR2 is SVGAGI. Trimming left V 4 bases short and J 3 bases short, with 12 bases between. This CDR3 has 14 amino acids. CDR3 sequence: CASSSLTVDYGYTF. The CDR3 DNA follows: TGTGCCAGCAGTTCCCTCACGGTGGACTATGGCTACACCTTC.

The chain uses TRBV7-3 and TRBJ2-1; a possible D gene is TRBD2 (6 bases). Germline CDR1 is SGHTA and CDR2 is FQGTGA. This CDR3 region has 15 residues. Trimming removed 5 bases from V and 0 bases from J, with 11 bases in between. CDR3 nucleotides: TGTGCCAGCAGCCGTAGCGGAGACTCCTACAATGAGCAGTTCTTC. It encodes CASSRSGDSYNEQFF.

Only one count was recorded for this clone. V and J are TRBV7-9 and TRBJ2-3, with D maybe TRBD2 (6 bases). V dropped 3 bases and J dropped 2 bases, with 12 bases sitting between them. CDR1 is SEHNR, CDR2 FQNEAQ, per germline (reference sequence). This CDR3 comprises 15 residues. DNA for the CDR3: TGTGCCAGCAGCTTTTCTGGCGGGAACACAGATACGCAGTATTTT. It is translated as CASSFSGGNTDTQYF.

The rearrangement uses TRBV28 and TRBJ1-1, with D perhaps matching TRBD1 (6 bases). Germline assignment: CDR1 MDHEN and CDR2 SYDVKM. The CDR3 covers 13 residues. The V and J ends lost 7 bases and 6 bases respectively, with 15 bases between them. The CDR3 spells CASIEGGKAEAFF. The DNA for the CDR3 is TGTGCCAGCATCGAGGGGGGGAAGGCTGAAGCTTTCTTT.

The chain couples TRBV5-1 to TRBJ2-1; D perhaps matches TRBD2 (6 bases). V was clipped by 2 bases and J by 0 bases, with 12 bases between them. The germline gives CDR1 SGHRS, CDR2 YFSETQ. The CDR3 sequence is 16 residues long. CDR3 DNA: TGCGCCAGCAGCTTTACGGCGGGGAGCTCCTACAATGAGCAGTTCTTC. Encoded protein: CASSFTAGSSYNEQFF.

The chain couples TRBV25-1 to TRBJ2-1; 9 positions agree with TRBD2. Germline CDR1 is MGHDK and CDR2 is SYGVNS. This CDR3 comprises 16 residues. V trimming: 5 bases; J trimming: 7 bases; junction bases outside the gene matches: 12. This CDR3 reads CASSQGASGAFNEQFF. The CDR3 nucleotides are TGTGCCAGCAGTCAGGGCGCTAGCGGGGCGTTTAATGAGCAGTTCTTC.

This chain joins TRBV4-2 and TRBJ2-7; 11 positions agree with TRBD1. CDR3 length equals 15 residues. Germline CDR1 LGHNA, CDR2 YNFKEQ. V lost 4 bases to trimming and J lost 4 bases; unmatched junction nucleotides: 6. DNA for the CDR3: TGTGCCAGCAGCCCGCGGACAGGGGGCGGGTACGAGCAGTACTTC. This sequence encodes CASSPRTGGGYEQYF.

This chain's CDR3 is CASSNGANTEAFF. In DNA form, the CDR3 reads TGTGCCAGTAGTAATGGAGCGAACACTGAAGCTTTCTTT. V usage is TRBV19 and J usage is TRBJ1-1; D remains ambiguous. The CDR3 runs 13 residues. Germline assignment: CDR1 LNHDA and CDR2 SQIVND (reference sequence). Trimming took 4 bases from V and 1 from J, leaving 7 bases between them.

This clone was counted a single time. CDR3 amino acids: CASSHEAAYEQYF. The CDR3, as DNA: TGTGCCAGCAGCCACGAGGCCGCATACGAGCAGTACTTC. The rearrangement links TRBV7-3 to TRBJ2-7; D is ambiguous. The CDR3 covers 13 residues. Germline V gene sequence: CDR1 SGHTA, CDR2 FQGTGA. V was clipped by 5 bases and J by 4 bases, with 12 bases between them. Full variable domain (missing parts from reference TRBV7-3 and TRBJ2-7): GAGVSQTPSNKVTEKGKYVELRCDPISGHTALYWYRQSLGQGPEFLIYFQGTGAADDSGLPNDRFFAVRPEGSVSTLKIQRTERGDSAVYLCASSHEAAYEQYFGPGTRLTVT.

The chain employs TRBV6-1 and TRBJ2-5, with 10 bases identical to TRBD2. This CDR3 is built from 17 residues. Per the germline V gene, CDR1 is MNHNS and CDR2 is SASEGT. With 0 bases clipped from V and 5 bases from J, the junction kept 9 bases outside the gene matches. CDR3 DNA: TGTGCCAGCAGTGAAGCCGCGTTAGCGGGAGGTAGGGAGACCCAGTACTTC. This translates into CASSEAALAGGRETQYF.

The chain uses TRBV7-9 and TRBJ2-5; 9 nucleotides align to TRBD2. The trim removed 6 bases at V and 5 bases at J, leaving 10 bases unmatched. Germline assignment: CDR1 SEHNR and CDR2 FQNEAQ (reference sequence). CDR3 length: 15 amino acids. CDR3 loop: CASSITGLARETQYF. The CDR3 coding sequence is TGTGCCAGCAGTATCACAGGACTAGCGCGGGAGACCCAGTACTTC.